The 10 T cell receptor beta chains listed next were all sequenced from one sample in a study of blood T cell repertoires in COVID-19. Profiling relied on immunoSEQ multiplex PCR, and the TCRdb table lists in-frame clones only, not all of them. This sample has approximately 65,000 clones, with roughly 87% found just once. Sequencing was done on a sample of peripheral blood. The source is a woman aged 45-59 years with active COVID-19.

The chain carries TRBV5-1 and TRBJ2-3; perhaps TRBD2 as D (7 bases). Trimming left V 4 bases short and J 2 bases short, with 14 bases between. This CDR3 has 15 residues. Germline assignment: CDR1 SGHRS and CDR2 YFSETQ. The CDR3 reads CASSGGAVNTDTQYF. The CDR3, as DNA: TGCGCCAGCAGCGGGGGGGCAGTGAACACAGATACGCAGTATTTT.

This chain joins TRBV9 and TRBJ2-7, with D perhaps matching TRBD1 (9 bases). Germline assignment: CDR1 SGDLS and CDR2 YYNGEE. With 2 bases removed from V and 1 base from J, the gap between germline ends came to 13 bases. The CDR3 runs to 15 residues. The DNA of the CDR3 is TGTGCCAGCAGCGTTAGCGGGACAGGGTCCTACGAGCAGTACTTC. Translation: CASSVSGTGSYEQYF.

The chain recombines TRBV2 with TRBJ2-1, with 8 bases fitting TRBD2. CDR3 length: 14 amino acids. V shed 5 bases and J 5 bases; nucleotides not matched to a gene: 5. Germline V lookup: CDR1 SNHLY, CDR2 FYNNEI. The CDR3 spells CASSPSGSHNEQFF. The CDR3 DNA follows: TGTGCCAGCAGTCCCAGCGGGAGTCACAATGAGCAGTTCTTC.

This sequence joins TRBV7-9 and TRBJ2-7, with 9 bases lining up with TRBD2. J gave up 5 bases and V 5 bases, and 10 bases lay outside the gene matches. Germline assignment: CDR1 SEHNR and CDR2 FQNEAQ (reference sequence). The CDR3 has 15 amino acids. The CDR3 reads CASSAGGRGPNEQYF. DNA of the CDR3: TGTGCCAGCAGCGCGGGGGGGCGGGGTCCCAACGAGCAGTACTTC.

This chain joins TRBV7-8 and TRBJ1-1, with 7 nucleotides matching TRBD1. The CDR3 spans 17 residues. Germline loops: CDR1 SGHVS, CDR2 FQNEAQ. V was pared by 4 bases and J by 1 base, with 12 bases of the junction left unmatched. CDR3 sequence reads: CASSSLRDSVKNTEAFF. In DNA, the CDR3 is TGTGCCAGCAGCTCCCTCCGGGACAGCGTCAAGAACACTGAAGCTTTCTTT.

This chain joins TRBV2 and TRBJ2-3; the match to TRBD2 covers 13 bases. Germline CDR1 reads SNHLY; CDR2 reads FYNNEI. The CDR3 spans 15 residues. Trimming at V came to 6 bases and at J to 4 bases, leaving 4 bases not matched to a gene. Here the CDR3 reads CASRGGTSGADTQYF. The DNA of the CDR3 is TGTGCCAGCAGGGGGGGGACTAGCGGGGCAGATACGCAGTATTTT.

The chain couples TRBV5-1 to TRBJ1-6, with D maybe TRBD1 (5 bases). The V gene lost 4 bases and the J gene lost 0 bases, with 14 bases spanning the gap. This CDR3 is 17 amino acids long. Per germline, CDR1 SGHRS and CDR2 YFSETQ. The CDR3 loop reads CASSARQQSSYNSPLHF. In DNA form, the CDR3 reads TGCGCCAGCAGCGCGCGACAGCAGAGCTCCTATAATTCACCCCTCCACTTT.

This clone was observed a single time. This chain joins TRBV5-1 and TRBJ2-6; a possible D gene is TRBD2 (5 bases). The V end was cut by 4 bases, the J end by 2 bases, with 10 bases between. Germline CDR1 and CDR2: SGHRS and YFSETQ. This CDR3 is 15 amino acids long. This CDR3 reads CASSDWGAGANVLTF. The CDR3 nucleotides are TGCGCCAGCAGCGACTGGGGAGCTGGGGCCAACGTCCTGACTTTC.

This clone has a single count. The chain couples TRBV7-2 to TRBJ1-2; D perhaps matches TRBD1 (5 bases). Germline CDR1 SGHTA, CDR2 FQGNSA. V was shortened by 0 bases and J by 4 bases, with 12 bases between the two germline ends. The CDR3 contains 15 residues. For the CDR3, the DNA is TGTGCCAGCAGCTTAGCGGCCCAGGGAGGCTATGGCTACACCTTC. Protein: CASSLAAQGGYGYTF.

The chain uses TRBV28 and TRBJ1-4; 8 bases align to TRBD1. CDR1 and CDR2 (germline): MDHEN, SYDVKM. Trimming removed 6 bases from V and 0 bases from J; junction bases left unmatched: 12. The CDR3 loop spans 18 amino acids. DNA of the CDR3: TGTGCCAGCAGCCGAAGGAGCAGGGGGCGGACAACTAATGAAAAACTGTTTTTT. This gives the protein CASSRRSRGRTTNEKLFF. The full variable domain, in which reference TRBV28 and TRBJ1-4 provide the parts outside the CDR3, is DVKVTQSSRYLVKRTGEKVFLECVQDMDHENMFWYRQDPGLGLRLIYFSYDVKMKEKGDIPEGYSVSREKKERFSLILESASTNQTSMYLCASSRRSRGRTTNEKLFFGSGTQLSVL.